One T cell receptor (beta chain) is described in this entry. TCRdb re-analysed the RACE reads in MiXCR, keeping a single row per CDR3 protein. Here the sample spans just over 95,000 distinct CDR3 sequences, roughly 27% being singletons. Stated time point: patch test 3, about 24 weeks after DPC sensitization. The treatment: therapeutic diphenylcyclopropenone sensitization with weekly scalp DPC. The CDR3 sequence is 16 residues long. CDR1 and CDR2 (germline): LGHDT, YNNKEL (reference sequence). J lost 2 bases, V lost 0 bases, and 5 bases had no gene match. The data were obtained in a study of human T cells and chemical hapten exposure.

This specimen consisted of whole blood, obtained in connection with sensitization to the hapten diphenylcyclopropenone (DPC). This sequence joins TRBV3-1 and TRBJ2-7; 9 bases map to TRBD2. This clonotype was obtained from a man aged 35-49 years with alopecia areata. Some clones in this sample may be carry-over from other donors' samples. CDR3 amino acids: CASSQDRLAGTYEQYF. The CDR3 DNA follows: TGTGCCAGCAGCCAAGATAGGCTAGCGGGAACCTACGAGCAGTACTTC.